A single sample is the source of the 32 T cell receptor beta chains below, sequenced in a study of graft-versus-host responses after intestinal transplantation. Data came from immunoSEQ multiplex PCR; TCRdb stores just in-frame clones and leaves some out. The sample lists about 14,000 clones; around 94% were seen once. The material was PBMCs, obtained 9 days after transplant. The receptors were gathered from a human patient who received an intestinal transplant, so some T cells may come from the graft donor.

The chain uses TRBV13 and TRBJ2-7; no clear D gene. Germline V gene lookup returns CDR1 PRHDT and CDR2 FYEKMQ (reference sequence). V was trimmed by 2 bases and J by 4 bases, leaving 3 bases between them. This CDR3 has 11 amino acids. CDR3 sequence: CASSLRYEQYF. CDR3 coding DNA: TGTGCCAGCAGCTTAAGGTACGAGCAGTACTTC.

This chain links TRBV11-3 with TRBJ2-3, with 7 bases fitting TRBD2. The V gene end was trimmed by 1 base and the J gene end by 2 bases; junction bases not matched to a gene: 6. Germline CDR1 is SGHNT and CDR2 is YENEEA. The CDR3 consists of 16 residues. The CDR3 loop reads CASSLVQRDLTDTQYF. CDR3 sequence (DNA): TGTGCCAGCAGCTTAGTGCAGCGGGACCTCACAGATACGCAGTATTTT.

The chain couples TRBV27 to TRBJ2-7; the D gene is possibly TRBD2 (7 bases). This CDR3 has 14 residues. V gave up 4 bases and J gave up 2 bases, with 12 bases separating them. In germline, CDR1 is MNHEY, CDR2 SMNVEV (reference sequence). CDR3 DNA: TGTGCCAGCAGTTGGGAGGGGGTCCCCTACGAGCAGTACTTC. This sequence encodes CASSWEGVPYEQYF.

This rearrangement joins TRBV5-4 to TRBJ1-5, with D unresolved. The CDR3 sequence is 14 residues long. Germline CDR1 reads SGHNT; CDR2 reads YYREEE (reference sequence). V dropped 6 bases and J dropped 7 bases, with 17 bases sitting between them. The CDR3 sequence is CASIPGKTFQPQHF. DNA for the CDR3: TGTGCCAGCATCCCGGGAAAAACATTCCAGCCCCAGCATTTT.

V gene TRBV18 combines with J gene TRBJ2-5; 13 nucleotides match TRBD2. Germline lookup yields CDR1 KGHSH and CDR2 LQKENI. The CDR3 spans 16 residues. Unmatched junction bases numbered 8, after V lost 6 bases and J lost 4 bases. CDR3 bases: TGTGCCAGCTCCCGGACTAGCGGGAGTATCCGAGAGACCCAGTACTTC. Amino acids: CASSRTSGSIRETQYF.

The chain has TRBV27 and TRBJ1-1; TRBD1 is a possible D gene (6 bases). CDR3 size: 15 residues. The germline V and J ends were trimmed by 4 bases and 6 bases, with 18 bases remaining between them. CDR1 and CDR2 (germline): MNHEY, SMNVEV (reference sequence). The CDR3 region has the DNA TGTGCCAGCAGTTCCCACGGGCAGGGGATTGCTGAAGCTTTCTTT. This codes for CASSSHGQGIAEAFF.

The chain joins TRBV7-9 to TRBJ2-7; D not certain. The CDR3 consists of 11 residues. Germline V lookup: CDR1 SEHNR, CDR2 FQNEAQ (reference sequence). V lost 2 bases and J lost 4, with 3 bases in between. CDR3 DNA: TGTGCCAGCAGCTTAAGTTACGAGCAGTACTTC. Protein: CASSLSYEQYF.

V gene TRBV5-1 combines with J gene TRBJ2-7; TRBD2 might be the D (6 bases). Germline V gene sequence: CDR1 SGHRS, CDR2 YFSETQ. The V end was cut by 3 bases, the J end by 5 bases, with 9 bases between. This CDR3 spans 12 amino acids. The CDR3 DNA reads TGCGCCAGCAGCTACGGGAGTGACGAGCAGTACTTC. Protein: CASSYGSDEQYF.

There are a few counts of this clone. The V call is TRBV7-9, the J call TRBJ2-7, with TRBD2 as a possible D gene (6 bases). The V end lost 5 bases, the J end lost 1 base, and 15 bases lay between the germline ends. Germline CDR1 and CDR2: SEHNR and FQNEAQ (reference sequence). CDR3 size: 15 residues. The CDR3 region has the DNA TGTGCCAGCAGCCACAACCGGGACTTATCCTACGAGCAGTACTTC. The encoded protein is CASSHNRDLSYEQYF.

The V and J genes are TRBV7-8 and TRBJ1-2; 7 bases fit TRBD1. The ends lost 5 bases at V and 3 bases at J; junction bases unmatched: 3. CDR1 and CDR2 from the germline V gene are SGHVS and FQNEAQ. This CDR3 has 13 amino acids. The chain's CDR3 is CASSLTGDYGYTF. DNA of the CDR3: TGTGCCAGCAGCCTTACAGGGGACTATGGCTACACCTTC.

The chain employs TRBV28 and TRBJ1-1; a possible D gene is TRBD1 (6 bases). The ends were cut back, 5 bases at V and 7 bases at J, with 20 bases in the middle. CDR1 MDHEN and CDR2 SYDVKM come from the germline V gene. The CDR3 sequence is 15 residues long. CDR3 region: CASSPRQAWGHEAFF. Written as DNA, the CDR3 is TGTGCCAGCAGTCCGAGACAGGCGTGGGGACATGAAGCTTTCTTT.

CDR3 DNA sequence: TGTGCCAGCAGCGGGGGACTAGCTAACGGTGAGACCCAGTACTTC. Protein sequence: CASSGGLANGETQYF. V is TRBV9 and J is TRBJ2-5; TRBD2 aligns across 9 bases. With 3 bases clipped from V and 5 bases from J, the junction kept 8 bases outside the gene matches. This CDR3 contains 15 residues. From germline, CDR1 is SGDLS and CDR2 YYNGEE.

The chain is built from TRBV19 and TRBJ1-4, with D possibly being TRBD1 (5 bases). Looked up from germline, CDR1 is LNHDA and CDR2 is SQIVND (reference sequence). The CDR3 length is 19 residues. V lost 0 bases, J lost 0 bases, and 17 bases lay in between. The CDR3, as DNA: TGTGCCAGTAGTATAGATTATGCAGGGCTCTACGCAACTAATGAAAAACTGTTTTTT. Translating gives CASSIDYAGLYATNEKLFF.

This chain's CDR3 is CASSIVGTGASYEQYF. In DNA, the CDR3 is TGTGCCAGTAGTATAGTAGGGACAGGGGCCAGCTACGAGCAGTACTTC. This chain links TRBV19 with TRBJ2-7, with 10 nucleotides matching TRBD1. The length of the CDR3 is 16 residues. V shed 1 base and J 3 bases; nucleotides not matched to a gene: 6. Per germline, CDR1 LNHDA and CDR2 SQIVND (reference sequence).

The chain employs TRBV30 and TRBJ2-7; D possibly corresponds to TRBD2 (7 bases). Trimming took 6 bases from V and 3 from J, leaving 21 bases between them. In germline, CDR1 is GTSNPN, CDR2 SVGIG (reference sequence). This CDR3 is built from 15 residues. The CDR3 region has the DNA TGTGCCTGTAGGGGGGGCAGACCTTTTGTCTACGAGCAGTACTTC. Its translation: CACRGGRPFVYEQYF.

The gene calls are TRBV5-4 and TRBJ2-7; a weak D match, TRBD2 (5 bases). V gave up 9 bases and J gave up 6 bases, with 16 bases separating them. Germline loops: CDR1 SGHNT, CDR2 YYREEE (reference sequence). This CDR3 spans 12 amino acids. The CDR3 is CATQIMGAEQYF. The DNA for the CDR3 is TGTGCCACCCAAATCATGGGAGCCGAGCAGTACTTC. The entire variable domain, with the rest obtained from reference TRBV5-4 and TRBJ2-7, is as follows: ETGVTQSPTHLIKTRGQQVTLRCSSQSGHNTVSWYQQALGQGPQFIFQYYREEENGRGNFPPRFSGLQFPNYSSELNVNALELDDSALYLCATQIMGAEQYFGPGTRLTVT.

The rearrangement links TRBV11-2 to TRBJ1-2; 10 positions agree with TRBD1. This CDR3 spans 16 amino acids. Unmatched junction bases numbered 4, after V lost 1 base and J lost 2 bases. CDR1 SGHAT and CDR2 FQNNGV come from the germline V gene. The CDR3 region has the DNA TGTGCCAGCAGCTTAGGGCGGGGACAGGGGAACTATGGCTACACCTTC. This translates into CASSLGRGQGNYGYTF.

The chain couples TRBV27 to TRBJ2-3; no clear D. Germline values: CDR1 MNHEY, CDR2 SMNVEV (reference sequence). Trimming removed 6 bases at V and 4 bases at J, with 14 bases between. This CDR3 has 14 amino acids. The CDR3 is CASRPLIRADTQYF. The CDR3 DNA is TGTGCCAGCAGGCCCCTCATAAGGGCAGATACGCAGTATTTT.

J is TRBJ1-5 and V is TRBV9; D is undetermined. The germline V gene encodes CDR1 SGDLS and CDR2 YYNGEE. The length of the CDR3 is 13 residues. V was cut by 4 bases and J by 8 bases, with 13 bases left in between. The CDR3 reads CASSPGLLEPQHF. DNA of the CDR3: TGTGCCAGCAGCCCGGGCTTACTGGAGCCCCAGCATTTT.

The chain combines TRBV11-1 with TRBJ2-3; weak D call: TRBD1 (6 bases). This CDR3 has 15 residues. Looked up from germline, CDR1 is SGHAT and CDR2 is FQDESV (reference sequence). V lost 5 bases, J lost 3 bases, and 15 bases lay in between. As DNA, the CDR3 is TGTGCCAGCAGCCCCTTTGTGACAGGTACAGATACGCAGTATTTT. Translating it yields CASSPFVTGTDTQYF.

The rearrangement joins TRBV18 to TRBJ2-7, with D tentatively TRBD1 (6 bases). V shed 3 bases and J shed 1 base, with 10 bases lying between them. Per the germline V gene, CDR1 is KGHSH and CDR2 is LQKENI. This CDR3 has 14 residues. The CDR3 is CASSPDGTSYEQYF. The CDR3 nucleotides read TGTGCCAGCTCACCCGACGGGACATCCTACGAGCAGTACTTC.

The chain uses TRBV7-9 and TRBJ2-4, with TRBD2 as a possible D gene (5 bases). Germline V gene sequence: CDR1 SEHNR, CDR2 FQNEAQ (reference sequence). The V end was cut by 1 base, the J end by 7 bases, with 8 bases between. This CDR3 comprises 13 residues. The CDR3 sequence: CASSLGGLNIQYF. The CDR3 DNA follows: TGTGCCAGCAGCTTAGGAGGGCTGAACATTCAGTACTTC.

The chain couples TRBV4-1 to TRBJ1-1, with D uncertain. V gave up 1 base and J gave up 0 bases, with 12 bases separating them. Germline V gene data show CDR1 as MGHRA and CDR2 as YSYEKL. The CDR3 is 16 amino acids. The CDR3 protein is CASSQALLGMNTEAFF. The CDR3 DNA follows: TGCGCCAGCAGCCAAGCCCTACTAGGCATGAACACTGAAGCTTTCTTT.

CDR3 nucleotides: TGCAGCGTTGAAGGATTACTCCCAGTGATTAAATCCTACAATGAGCAGTTCTTC. It is translated as CSVEGLLPVIKSYNEQFF. V and J are TRBV29-1 and TRBJ2-1; no definite D call. This CDR3 is built from 18 residues. Germline values: CDR1 SQVTM, CDR2 ANQGSEA. Trimming left V 1 base short and J 1 base short, with 20 bases between.

The chain employs TRBV28 and TRBJ2-7; D is undetermined. The CDR3 covers 13 residues. Trimming left V 7 bases short and J 1 base short, with 11 bases between. CDR1 and CDR2 (germline): MDHEN, SYDVKM. The DNA of the CDR3 is TGTGCCAGCACTGTTGGGGTTTCCTACGAGCAGTACTTC. This codes for CASTVGVSYEQYF.

This clone came up a few times. This chain connects TRBV7-9 to TRBJ2-7, with unresolved D. There are 13 residues in the CDR3. V was shortened by 3 bases and J by 1 base, with 7 bases between the two germline ends. The germline V gene encodes CDR1 SEHNR and CDR2 FQNEAQ (reference sequence). The CDR3 is CASSFQSSYEQYF. The CDR3 bases are TGTGCCAGCAGCTTTCAGTCATCCTACGAGCAGTACTTC.

V gene TRBV11-2 combines with J gene TRBJ1-1; 11 positions agree with TRBD1. CDR3 length: 14 amino acids. Per germline, CDR1 SGHAT and CDR2 FQNNGV. Trimming at V came to 6 bases and at J to 6 bases, leaving 6 bases not matched to a gene. CDR3 protein: CASRKGQGVPEAFF. CDR3 bases: TGTGCCAGCAGAAAGGGACAGGGGGTACCTGAAGCTTTCTTT.

The V and J genes are TRBV4-1 and TRBJ1-3; possible D gene TRBD1, 5 bases. V was shortened by 3 bases and J by 0 bases, with 9 bases between the two germline ends. From germline, CDR1 is MGHRA and CDR2 YSYEKL. The CDR3 runs to 15 residues. The CDR3 loop reads CASSQADSSGNTIYF. DNA for the CDR3: TGCGCCAGCAGCCAGGCCGACAGCTCTGGAAACACCATATATTTT.

In this sample, this clone turned up once. The chain's CDR3 is CASRPAPESNQPQHF. The CDR3 DNA reads as TGTGCCAGCAGGCCGGCCCCGGAGAGCAATCAGCCCCAGCATTTT. The chain combines TRBV28 with TRBJ1-5; D ambiguous. The CDR3 spans 15 residues. V was clipped by 6 bases and J by 1 base, with 13 bases between them. Germline-derived CDR1 and CDR2 are MDHEN and SYDVKM.

The chain links TRBV5-4 to TRBJ2-7, with TRBD1 matching over 7 bases. Germline CDR1 and CDR2: SGHNT and YYREEE (reference sequence). This CDR3 spans 13 amino acids. J gave up 3 bases and V 4 bases, and 4 bases lay outside the gene matches. The CDR3 protein is CASSRDSDYEQYF. DNA of the CDR3: TGTGCCAGCAGCCGGGACAGCGACTACGAGCAGTACTTC.

This clone was picked up a small number of times. The V call is TRBV7-3, the J call TRBJ2-7, with no clear D. The CDR3 is 10 residues long. In germline, CDR1 is SGHTA, CDR2 FQGTGA. Between the trimmed V and J ends, which lost 8 bases and 4 bases, there was a span of 6 bases. In DNA, the CDR3 is TGTGCCAGCGGATTTTACGAGCAGTACTTC. It encodes CASGFYEQYF. Complete variable domain (other parts from reference TRBV7-3 and TRBJ2-7): GAGVSQTPSNKVTEKGKYVELRCDPISGHTALYWYRQSLGQGPEFLIYFQGTGAADDSGLPNDRFFAVRPEGSVSTLKIQRTERGDSAVYLCASGFYEQYFGPGTRLTVT.

The V and J genes are TRBV5-1 and TRBJ2-7, with no clear D. The V gene lost 4 bases and the J gene lost 1 base, with 15 bases spanning the gap. Per the germline V gene, CDR1 is SGHRS and CDR2 is YFSETQ. This CDR3 spans 15 amino acids. The CDR3 DNA reads TGCGCCAGCAGCCCCGAGTGGAGAGGATCCTACGAGCAGTACTTC. Translated: CASSPEWRGSYEQYF.